This paragraph covers one TCR beta chain sequence. What it binds is unknown. Researchers ran the PCR with 60 Vbeta and 13 Jbeta primers. The assay was immunoSEQ multiplex PCR, and TCRdb's table has in-frame clones only and misses some. This table has about 180,000 clones, around 82% appearing once. The CDR3 consists of 13 residues. With 4 bases removed from V and 0 bases from J, the gap between germline ends came to 6 bases. CDR1 SGHTA and CDR2 FQGNSA come from the germline V gene. The data belong to a study of cytomegalovirus exposure and HLA in healthy donors. Study conclusions and caveats: Later analysis showed TCR association rates varying by HLA locus, highest for DRB1 and lowest for HLA-C.

The sequence was obtained from a man aged 35 to 55 in good health and CMV-seronegative. Sequencing input: PBMCs. The J gene is TRBJ1-1, the V gene TRBV7-2; D call uncertain. The CDR3 DNA follows: TGTGCCAGCAGCTGGTACATGAACACTGAAGCTTTCTTT. It yields the protein CASSWYMNTEAFF. The full variable domain, in which reference TRBV7-2 and TRBJ1-1 provide the parts outside the CDR3, is GAGVSQSPSNKVTEKGKDVELRCDPISGHTALYWYRQSLGQGLEFLIYFQGNSAPDKSGLPSDRFSAERTGGSVSTLTIQRTQQEDSAVYLCASSWYMNTEAFFGQGTRLTVV.